The next 25 T cell receptor beta chains were all read from a single sample in a study of T cell changes during pregnancy in multiple sclerosis. Clones were read by immunoSEQ multiplex PCR, and TCRdb kept only the in-frame ones, dropping some. The sample carries some 97,000 clones, around 90% recorded once. Sample: peripheral blood, taken in the second trimester of pregnancy. The receptors stem from a female donor with multiple sclerosis, enrolled in a pregnancy study.

The chain has TRBV28 and TRBJ1-4, with D maybe TRBD1 (5 bases). The germline V and J ends were trimmed by 4 bases and 3 bases, with 12 bases remaining between them. The CDR3 contains 15 residues. Looked up from germline, CDR1 is MDHEN and CDR2 is SYDVKM. CDR3 bases: TGTGCCAGCAGTTGGCGCAGGGAGGCTAATGAAAAACTGTTTTTT. This sequence encodes CASSWRREANEKLFF.

V usage is TRBV4-1 and J usage is TRBJ2-1; tentative D call: TRBD2 (6 bases). The CDR3 has 17 amino acids. Germline V gene lookup returns CDR1 MGHRA and CDR2 YSYEKL. V gave up 0 bases and J gave up 5 bases, with 17 bases separating them. This CDR3 is CASSQDPWPRTNNEQFF. The CDR3 DNA is TGCGCCAGCAGCCAAGACCCCTGGCCACGGACTAACAATGAGCAGTTCTTC.

In DNA, the CDR3 is TGTGCCAGCAGCTTAGGGACAGAAGAGACCCAGTACTTC. It encodes CASSLGTEETQYF. This chain uses TRBV7-3 with TRBJ2-5; 7 bases are shared with TRBD1. This CDR3 comprises 13 residues. V lost 2 bases and J lost 3; bases outside the gene matches: 0. Per germline, CDR1 SGHTA and CDR2 FQGTGA.

This chain links TRBV6-6 with TRBJ1-4; D is possibly TRBD1 (5 bases). CDR3 length: 16 amino acids. Trimming stripped 1 base from V and 8 bases from J, with 17 bases between. CDR1 is MNHNY, CDR2 SVGAGI, per germline (reference sequence). The DNA of the CDR3 is TGTGCCAGCAGTTACTTTACAGGAAACGTCGGGGAAAAACTGTTTTTT. This codes for CASSYFTGNVGEKLFF.

The chain couples TRBV2 to TRBJ2-1; TRBD2 might be the D (5 bases). The CDR3 has 15 amino acids. Per the germline V gene, CDR1 is SNHLY and CDR2 is FYNNEI. The V end lost 8 bases, the J end lost 3 bases, and 17 bases lay between the germline ends. The CDR3 is CASSRVGADYNEQFF. In DNA, the CDR3 is TGTGCCAGCTCCCGCGTGGGAGCGGACTACAATGAGCAGTTCTTC.

This sequence joins TRBV15 and TRBJ2-3; D gene uncertain. The V gene lost 0 bases and the J gene lost 6 bases, with 13 bases spanning the gap. In germline, CDR1 is LNHNV, CDR2 YYDKDF (reference sequence). This CDR3 spans 15 amino acids. CDR3 DNA sequence: TGTGCCACCAGCAGAGACCCGGCCCCCGGGGATACGCAGTATTTT. This codes for CATSRDPAPGDTQYF.

The J gene is TRBJ1-2, the V gene TRBV9, with 7 bases identical to TRBD1. Unmatched junction bases numbered 6, after V lost 0 bases and J lost 1 base. CDR3 length equals 16 residues. The germline gives CDR1 SGDLS, CDR2 YYNGEE. The CDR3 coding sequence is TGTGCCAGCAGCGTAGGCTGGACAGGATTTAACTATGGCTACACCTTC. Translation: CASSVGWTGFNYGYTF.

The chain combines TRBV6-1 with TRBJ2-5, with D possibly being TRBD1 (6 bases). Germline CDR1 and CDR2: MNHNS and SASEGT. This CDR3 region has 14 residues. Trimming cost V 4 bases and J 2 bases, with 11 bases left between them. The CDR3 loop is CASSAVGQQETQYF. The DNA for the CDR3 is TGTGCCAGCAGTGCGGTTGGACAGCAAGAGACCCAGTACTTC.

The rearrangement joins TRBV9 to TRBJ2-2; the match to TRBD1 covers 7 bases. The germline V gene encodes CDR1 SGDLS and CDR2 YYNGEE. The CDR3 loop spans 16 amino acids. Trimming at V came to 3 bases and at J to 5 bases, leaving 10 bases not matched to a gene. This CDR3 is CASSGVTGDGTGELFF. The CDR3 DNA follows: TGTGCCAGCAGCGGGGTTACAGGGGATGGGACCGGGGAGCTGTTTTTT.

The rearrangement links TRBV6-5 to TRBJ2-4; 8 bases fit TRBD2. Unmatched junction bases numbered 6, after V lost 5 bases and J lost 6 bases. Germline V gene lookup returns CDR1 MNHEY and CDR2 SVGAGI. CDR3 length equals 14 residues. The CDR3, as DNA: TGTGCCAGCAGTCCCGGACTAGCTAGAAACATTCAGTACTTC. It specifies CASSPGLARNIQYF.

The V call is TRBV2, the J call TRBJ2-1; TRBD2 might be the D (6 bases). Trimming took 5 bases from V and 3 from J, leaving 11 bases between them. The CDR3 is 14 amino acids. CDR1 and CDR2 (germline): SNHLY, FYNNEI. The CDR3 sequence is CASSRRLDYNEQFF. As DNA, the CDR3 is TGTGCCAGCAGTAGAAGACTAGACTACAATGAGCAGTTCTTC.

The rearrangement uses TRBV9 and TRBJ1-3; D gene ambiguous. CDR1 is SGDLS, CDR2 YYNGEE, per germline. V was cut by 0 bases and J by 3 bases, with 10 bases left in between. The CDR3 has 15 residues. For the CDR3, the DNA is TGTGCCAGCAGCGTAGTTGGGTCGGGTGGAAACACCATATATTTT. Amino acids: CASSVVGSGGNTIYF.

CDR3 sequence reads: CAWSVPGQGGNEQFF. The CDR3 bases are TGTGCCTGGAGTGTGCCGGGACAGGGCGGCAATGAGCAGTTCTTC. The chain joins TRBV30 to TRBJ2-1; TRBD1 agrees at 9 bases. Germline loops: CDR1 GTSNPN, CDR2 SVGIG (reference sequence). The V segment lost 0 bases and the J segment 6 bases; nucleotides outside the gene matches: 6. This CDR3 comprises 15 residues.

The chain carries TRBV28 and TRBJ1-3; 7 bases match TRBD1. The V and J ends lost 10 bases and 7 bases, in that order; junction bases with no gene match: 16. The CDR3 consists of 15 residues. The V gene's germline CDR1 is MDHEN and CDR2 SYDVKM. For the CDR3, the DNA is TGTGCCACCGGGGACATAAATCGAGGGGGCAACACCATATATTTT. Its translation is CATGDINRGGNTIYF.

The V gene is TRBV5-5, the J gene TRBJ1-5, with TRBD1 as a possible D gene (6 bases). V was shortened by 7 bases and J by 7 bases, with 18 bases between the two germline ends. CDR1 and CDR2 from the germline V gene are SGHKS and YYEKEE (reference sequence). The CDR3 has 14 amino acids. The CDR3 spells CASSGGGPGQPQHF. In DNA, the CDR3 is TGTGCCAGCTCCGGGGGGGGGCCCGGCCAGCCCCAGCATTTT.

The rearrangement joins TRBV30 to TRBJ2-1; 9 bases are a match to TRBD2. CDR1 and CDR2 from the germline V gene are GTSNPN and SVGIG (reference sequence). After removal of 0 bases from V and 3 bases from J, the junction contained 0 bases not matched to a gene. There are 14 residues in the CDR3. CDR3 in amino acids: CAWSVAGGYNEQFF. The CDR3 bases are TGTGCCTGGAGTGTAGCGGGAGGCTACAATGAGCAGTTCTTC.

The V and J genes are TRBV9 and TRBJ2-3; TRBD1 aligns across 7 bases. Germline lookup yields CDR1 SGDLS and CDR2 YYNGEE. The trim removed 4 bases at V and 2 bases at J, leaving 10 bases unmatched. The CDR3 is 16 amino acids. The CDR3 sequence is CASSTYSDRVTDTQYF. As DNA, the CDR3 is TGTGCCAGCAGCACCTACTCAGACAGGGTCACAGATACGCAGTATTTT.

The chain combines TRBV5-1 with TRBJ2-1; 10 positions agree with TRBD1. V shed 0 bases, J shed 3 bases, and the junction held 6 bases outside the gene matches. The CDR3 loop spans 17 amino acids. CDR1 is SGHRS, CDR2 YFSETQ, per germline. CDR3 DNA: TGCGCCAGCAGCTTGGCCGGGACAGGGGCTTACTACAATGAGCAGTTCTTC. This encodes CASSLAGTGAYYNEQFF.

This clone has a single count. This chain connects TRBV28 to TRBJ2-7; 8 bases agree with TRBD1. The ends lost 3 bases at V and 2 bases at J; junction bases unmatched: 6. There are 15 residues in the CDR3. Germline V CDR1 and CDR2: MDHEN, SYDVKM. The CDR3 sequence: CASSFPGQATYEQYF. The CDR3 region has the DNA TGTGCCAGCAGTTTCCCGGGACAGGCCACCTACGAGCAGTACTTC.

The CDR3: CASSQGTLGQNNQPQHF. DNA for the CDR3: TGCGCCAGCAGCCAAGGAACCTTGGGACAGAACAATCAGCCCCAGCATTTT. This chain joins TRBV4-1 and TRBJ1-5; TRBD1 matches 7 bases. Germline V lookup: CDR1 MGHRA, CDR2 YSYEKL. V was pared by 1 base and J by 3 bases, with 9 bases of the junction left unmatched. CDR3 length: 17 amino acids.

The chain uses TRBV7-2 and TRBJ1-2; 10 bases are a match to TRBD1. Unmatched junction bases numbered 7, after V lost 4 bases and J lost 8 bases. The germline V gene encodes CDR1 SGHTA and CDR2 FQGNSA. This CDR3 comprises 14 residues. CDR3 in DNA: TGTGCCAGCAGCTCTGGACAGGGGGGTTTCGGCTACACCTTC. This encodes CASSSGQGGFGYTF.

The chain employs TRBV4-1 and TRBJ2-7; 10 nucleotides line up with TRBD1. Germline lookup yields CDR1 MGHRA and CDR2 YSYEKL. Trimming took 2 bases from V and 5 from J; bases not matched to a gene: 3. The CDR3 is 14 residues long. The CDR3 region has the DNA TGCGCCAGCAGCCAAAGACAGGGGGCGCACGAGCAGTACTTC. This codes for CASSQRQGAHEQYF.

V is TRBV28 and J is TRBJ1-2; D possibly corresponds to TRBD1 (6 bases). CDR3 length: 20 residues. Trimming removed 0 bases at V and 1 base at J, with 24 bases between. From germline, CDR1 is MDHEN and CDR2 SYDVKM. DNA for the CDR3: TGTGCCAGCAGTTTATGGGACCCGCGGGTAGACAGGTCCGATAACTATGGCTACACCTTC. Encoded protein: CASSLWDPRVDRSDNYGYTF.

Here the CDR3 DNA reads TGTGCCAGCTCACTACAGGAGAGCAATCAGCCCCAGCATTTT. Amino acids: CASSLQESNQPQHF. The chain uses TRBV18 and TRBJ1-5; D possibly corresponds to TRBD1 (5 bases). V lost 4 bases and J 1 base, leaving 8 bases between the germline ends. The length of the CDR3 is 14 residues. Germline assignment: CDR1 KGHSH and CDR2 LQKENI.

The count of this clone is one. The chain joins TRBV10-3 to TRBJ2-6; TRBD1 might be the D (6 bases). Trimming shortened V by 6 bases and J by 8 bases, and 20 bases separated the two germline ends. The CDR3 length is 16 residues. Germline CDR1 and CDR2: ENHRY and SYGVKD. The CDR3 DNA is TGTGCCATCAGCAGTTTTCAGGGGAAGTGGCCCAACGTCCTGACTTTC. Protein product: CAISSFQGKWPNVLTF.